The 32 T cell receptor beta chains in this list originate from one sample, sequenced in a study of blood T cell repertoires in COVID-19. Repertoires were generated with immunoSEQ multiplex PCR, while TCRdb's copy carries only in-frame clones and drops some. In the table there are approximately 300,000 clones, around four fifths of which are singletons. Sequenced: peripheral blood. All receptors derive from a woman aged 45-65 years with acute or convalescent COVID-19.

The chain employs TRBV5-4 and TRBJ2-7; 9 bases line up with TRBD2. Trimming cost V 0 bases and J 3 bases; bases outside gene matches: 7. The CDR3 runs to 16 residues. The germline CDR1 and CDR2 sequences are SGHNT and YYREEE (reference sequence). The CDR3 sequence: CASSLDGSGSIYEQYF. The CDR3 DNA follows: TGTGCCAGCAGCTTGGACGGTAGCGGGAGTATCTACGAGCAGTACTTC.

The J gene is TRBJ2-5, the V gene TRBV12-3 or TRBV12-4, with TRBD2 matching over 7 bases. This CDR3 region has 13 residues. The ends lost 1 base at V and 4 bases at J; junction bases unmatched: 0. In DNA form, the CDR3 reads TGTGCCAGCAGTTTAGTAGCGGGAGAGACCCAGTACTTC. Translating gives CASSLVAGETQYF.

The chain links TRBV20-1 to TRBJ2-3; D is undetermined. V was trimmed by 7 bases and J by 4 bases, leaving 9 bases between them. This CDR3 is built from 11 residues. Germline CDR1 DFQATT, CDR2 SNEGSKA (reference sequence). This CDR3 is CSVSVPDTQYF. In DNA form, the CDR3 reads TGCAGTGTCTCGGTTCCAGATACGCAGTATTTT.

The chain recombines TRBV10-3 with TRBJ2-3, with 9 bases fitting TRBD2. Trimming removed 2 bases from V and 6 bases from J; junction bases left unmatched: 9. The CDR3 is 16 amino acids. The germline V gene encodes CDR1 ENHRY and CDR2 SYGVKD. CDR3 region: CAISERAAGGSDTQYF. The CDR3, as DNA: TGTGCCATCAGTGAGAGGGCAGCGGGAGGAAGCGATACGCAGTATTTT.

This clone occurred once. The chain uses TRBV3-1 (or the pseudogene TRBV3-2) and TRBJ1-1, with D tentatively TRBD1 (5 bases). The germline V gene encodes CDR1 LGHDT and CDR2 YNNKEL (reference sequence). The V gene lost 0 bases and the J gene lost 11 bases, with 13 bases spanning the gap. The CDR3 has 13 residues. CDR3 sequence: CASSQDWAGRAFF. In DNA, the CDR3 is TGTGCCAGCAGCCAAGATTGGGCAGGGCGGGCTTTCTTT.

The chain is built from TRBV5-4 and TRBJ1-6, with unresolved D. CDR1 SGHNT and CDR2 YYREEE come from the germline V gene (reference sequence). The CDR3 is 14 residues long. V was shortened by 0 bases and J by 7 bases, with 8 bases between the two germline ends. In DNA, the CDR3 is TGTGCCAGCAGCTTGGACAGCCAAAATTCACCCCTCCACTTT. Protein product: CASSLDSQNSPLHF.

This chain uses TRBV5-1 with TRBJ1-1; D possibly corresponds to TRBD1 (5 bases). V lost 4 bases and J lost 8, with 18 bases in between. The CDR3 is 14 amino acids. Germline loops: CDR1 SGHRS, CDR2 YFSETQ. CDR3 bases: TGCGCCAGCAGCCGGGGGTCCGGGGATCTAGAAGCTTTCTTT. Translated: CASSRGSGDLEAFF.

The chain combines TRBV2 with TRBJ2-3, with TRBD2 identical over 7 bases. The CDR3 spans 13 residues. V dropped 7 bases and J dropped 1; count of bases not matched to a gene: 2. The germline V gene encodes CDR1 SNHLY and CDR2 FYNNEI. CDR3 amino acids: CASNSGGTDTQYF. For the CDR3, the DNA is TGTGCCAGCAACAGCGGGGGCACAGATACGCAGTATTTT.

The gene calls are TRBV6-6 and TRBJ2-7, with 14 bases aligning to TRBD2. Germline values: CDR1 MNHNY, CDR2 SVGAGI (reference sequence). This CDR3 contains 15 residues. V lost 6 bases to trimming and J lost 4 bases; unmatched junction nucleotides: 5. The CDR3 spells CASRPGLAGGYEQYV. The CDR3, as DNA: TGTGCCAGCAGACCCGGACTAGCGGGGGGTTACGAGCAGTACGTC.

This clone showed up just a few times. This chain uses TRBV25-1 with TRBJ1-4; tentatively, D is TRBD1 (6 bases). Germline V gives CDR1 MGHDK, CDR2 SYGVNS. The CDR3 runs 16 residues. V lost 0 bases, J lost 3 bases, and 11 bases lay in between. In nucleotides, the CDR3 is TGTGCCAGCAGTGAATATAGGGGGGGAGCTAATGAAAAACTGTTTTTT. It codes for CASSEYRGGANEKLFF.

This clone was detected a few times. The gene calls are TRBV19 and TRBJ1-2, with TRBD1 identical over 7 bases. Germline CDR1 reads LNHDA; CDR2 reads SQIVND (reference sequence). V dropped 3 bases and J dropped 8; count of bases not matched to a gene: 6. The CDR3 has 13 amino acids. DNA for the CDR3: TGTGCCAGTAGTATGCGGCAGGGGGGAGGCTACACCTTC. It translates to CASSMRQGGGYTF.

The gene calls are TRBV7-9 and TRBJ1-3; TRBD1 aligns across 9 bases. This CDR3 has 14 residues. Unmatched junction bases numbered 6, after V lost 5 bases and J lost 7 bases. The germline V gene has CDR1 SEHNR and CDR2 FQNEAQ (reference sequence). The CDR3 protein is CASSPRDRANTIYF. The CDR3 coding sequence is TGTGCCAGCAGCCCGAGGGACAGGGCGAACACCATATATTTT.

This clone occurred once. This CDR3 is missing its conserved last phenylalanine or tryptophan, likely due to a read error. No DNA is shown, since the ends of the CDR3 on it are uncertain; the CDR3 is the one TCRdb lists. The chain is built from TRBV21-1 and TRBJ1-1; the table calls TRBD1, which could not be checked here. TRBV21-1 is termed a pseudogene. Ends included, the CDR3 has 10 residues. CDR3 sequence: CASSKGPGQG.

The count of this clone is one. The genes are TRBV7-2 and TRBJ1-5; unclear D gene. V was clipped by 5 bases and J by 5 bases, with 7 bases between them. This CDR3 is built from 12 residues. The V gene's germline CDR1 is SGHTA and CDR2 FQGNSA. The chain's CDR3 is CASSGEHQPQHF. CDR3 in DNA: TGTGCCAGCAGCGGAGAACATCAGCCCCAGCATTTT.

The chain joins TRBV3-1 (or the pseudogene TRBV3-2) to TRBJ2-5; D possibly corresponds to TRBD2 (6 bases). The CDR3 is 14 amino acids. Trimming took 4 bases from V and 1 from J, leaving 10 bases between them. Per the germline V gene, CDR1 is LGHDT and CDR2 is YNNKEL (reference sequence). CDR3 residues: CASSLLALQETQYF. Written as DNA, the CDR3 is TGTGCCAGCAGCCTCCTAGCGCTCCAAGAGACCCAGTACTTC.

This chain connects TRBV5-1 to TRBJ1-5, with TRBD1 matching over 7 bases. Germline V gives CDR1 SGHRS, CDR2 YFSETQ. Germline trimming cut 5 bases from V and 2 bases from J; bases unmatched to any gene: 4. The length of the CDR3 is 14 residues. CDR3 region: CASSHTGGNQPQHF. The CDR3 region has the DNA TGCGCCAGCAGTCACACAGGGGGCAATCAGCCCCAGCATTTT.

This clone was seen only once. This chain uses TRBV4-1 with TRBJ2-2; 10 bases align to TRBD1. V trimming: 6 bases; J trimming: 7 bases; junction bases outside the gene matches: 5. The CDR3 runs to 14 residues. Germline V CDR1 and CDR2: MGHRA, YSYEKL. In nucleotides, the CDR3 is TGCGCCAGCAGTCGGACAGGGGGTGACGGGGAGCTGTTTTTT. Amino acids: CASSRTGGDGELFF.

This sequence joins TRBV7-9 and TRBJ1-2; D is unresolved. Deletions cut 7 bases from V and 5 bases from J, with 8 bases between. From germline, CDR1 is SEHNR and CDR2 FQNEAQ (reference sequence). This CDR3 has 11 amino acids. CDR3 amino acids: CASTRSYGYTF. The CDR3 DNA reads as TGTGCCAGCACGAGGAGTTATGGCTACACCTTC.

V and J are TRBV3-1 (or the pseudogene TRBV3-2) and TRBJ1-2; no reliable D call. V was pared by 8 bases and J by 4 bases, with 2 bases between. Germline V lookup: CDR1 LGHDT, CDR2 YNNKEL (reference sequence). This CDR3 is built from 9 residues. CDR3 in DNA: TGTGCCAGCCTCTATGGCTACACCTTC. This codes for CASLYGYTF.

The chain couples TRBV6-2 or TRBV6-3 to TRBJ2-7; a possible D gene is TRBD1 (8 bases). Germline V gene sequence: CDR1 MNHEY, CDR2 SVGEGT. V lost 6 bases and J 7 bases, leaving 22 bases between the germline ends. CDR3 length equals 15 residues. CDR3 sequence reads: CASSANLQGGKEQYF. CDR3 coding DNA: TGTGCCAGCAGCGCGAACCTACAGGGGGGGAAAGAGCAGTACTTC.

This clone was seen only once. J is TRBJ1-2 and V is TRBV29-1; D may be TRBD1 (6 bases). The CDR3 covers 11 residues. Trimming left V 7 bases short and J 7 bases short, with 13 bases between. Germline V gene data show CDR1 as SQVTM and CDR2 as ANQGSEA. The CDR3 nucleotides read TGCAGCGGAGCCTCAGGGGTTGGCTACACCTTC. Amino acid sequence: CSGASGVGYTF.

V gene TRBV7-8 combines with J gene TRBJ1-2, with unresolved D. V lost 2 bases, J lost 2 bases, and 12 bases lay in between. CDR1 SGHVS and CDR2 FQNEAQ come from the germline V gene. The CDR3 length is 15 residues. The CDR3 here is CASSLRFGGNYGYTF. DNA of the CDR3: TGTGCCAGCAGCTTACGGTTCGGAGGCAACTATGGCTACACCTTC.

The rearrangement joins TRBV27 to TRBJ2-1; D is unresolved. Trimming took off 5 bases at V and 7 bases at J, with 9 bases between the two ends. Germline values: CDR1 MNHEY, CDR2 SMNVEV (reference sequence). This CDR3 has 12 amino acids. CDR3 nucleotides: TGTGCCAGCAGTCCCACTAAAAATGAGCAGTTCTTC. Encoded protein: CASSPTKNEQFF.

The chain carries TRBV2 and TRBJ1-5; no clear D gene. The CDR3 has 16 amino acids. Deletions cut 0 bases from V and 2 bases from J, with 11 bases between. Germline V gives CDR1 SNHLY, CDR2 FYNNEI. This chain's CDR3 is CASSEARGTGNQPQHF. CDR3 coding DNA: TGTGCCAGCAGTGAAGCGCGGGGAACGGGCAATCAGCCCCAGCATTTT.

Concerning this clone: Other nucleotide sequences from this sample produce the same CDR3. The chain uses TRBV27 and TRBJ1-2, with D unclear. Trimming left V 2 bases short and J 8 bases short, with 12 bases between. Germline V CDR1 and CDR2: MNHEY, SMNVEV (reference sequence). The CDR3 runs 13 residues. The CDR3: CASSLAGRGGYTF. CDR3 nucleotides: TGTGCCAGCAGTTTAGCAGGACGAGGGGGCTACACCTTC.

This clone was observed a few times. The V and J genes are TRBV5-5 and TRBJ1-2, with 9 bases lining up with TRBD1. Trimming removed 3 bases from V and 4 bases from J; junction bases left unmatched: 4. CDR3 size: 14 residues. Germline V lookup: CDR1 SGHKS, CDR2 YYEKEE (reference sequence). In nucleotides, the CDR3 is TGTGCCAGCAGCTGGGACAGGGAGCCCTATGGCTACACCTTC. Its protein product is CASSWDREPYGYTF.

This chain uses TRBV29-1 with TRBJ2-4; D perhaps matches TRBD2 (5 bases). The V and J ends lost 7 bases and 5 bases respectively, with 15 bases between them. The CDR3 covers 13 residues. Germline assignment: CDR1 SQVTM and CDR2 ANQGSEA. CDR3 protein: CSAGSVSENIQYF. The CDR3 coding sequence is TGCAGCGCCGGGTCGGTTAGCGAAAACATTCAGTACTTC.

The CDR3 loop reads CASSLTGPSNQPQHF. The CDR3 bases are TGTGCCAGCAGTCTGACAGGACCTAGCAATCAGCCCCAGCATTTT. The chain uses TRBV6-2 or TRBV6-3 and TRBJ1-5; perhaps TRBD1 as D (6 bases). Per the germline V gene, CDR1 is MNHEY and CDR2 is SVGEGT. Trimming removed 5 bases at V and 0 bases at J, with 11 bases between. This CDR3 region has 15 residues.

This clone was seen once. This sequence joins TRBV18 and TRBJ1-3; D ambiguous. From germline, CDR1 is KGHSH and CDR2 LQKENI. V shed 3 bases and J shed 0 bases, with 12 bases lying between them. This CDR3 contains 16 residues. The CDR3: CASSPRREVSGNTIYF. CDR3 nucleotide sequence: TGTGCCAGCTCACCGCGACGAGAGGTCTCTGGAAACACCATATATTTT.

This chain joins TRBV15 and TRBJ1-3, with D perhaps matching TRBD1 (6 bases). The CDR3 is 20 residues long. CDR1 LNHNV and CDR2 YYDKDF come from the germline V gene (reference sequence). Trimming shortened V by 0 bases and J by 0 bases, and 21 bases separated the two germline ends. The DNA for the CDR3 is TGTGCCACCAGCAGAGATGGGGGACACAGGGTCGCCCCCTCTGGAAACACCATATATTTT. It yields the protein CATSRDGGHRVAPSGNTIYF.

The chain employs TRBV11-2 and TRBJ1-1; D not certain. Germline CDR1 reads SGHAT; CDR2 reads FQNNGV. This CDR3 has 15 residues. The V and J ends lost 1 base and 2 bases respectively, with 11 bases between them. The CDR3 spells CASSLAPSSNTEAFF. For the CDR3, the DNA is TGTGCCAGCAGCTTAGCACCCAGTTCCAACACTGAAGCTTTCTTT.

This clone appeared a single time. The V and J genes are TRBV5-6 and TRBJ2-7; weak D call: TRBD1 (6 bases). The V and J ends lost 4 bases and 4 bases respectively, with 9 bases between them. The CDR3 runs 12 residues. Looked up from germline, CDR1 is SGHDT and CDR2 is YYEEEE. In DNA, the CDR3 is TGTGCCAGCAGCAGGGGGAGTTACGAGCAGTACGTC. It is translated as CASSRGSYEQYV.